The 16 T cell receptor beta chains below come from one sample, sequenced in a study of T cell changes during pregnancy in multiple sclerosis. TCRdb's table, derived via immunoSEQ multiplex PCR, lists solely in-frame clones and lacks some. Of 90,000 or so clones in the sample, approximately 89% were seen once. The input for sequencing was peripheral blood, taken in the first trimester of pregnancy. These receptors were taken from a female donor in good health, enrolled as a control in a pregnancy study.

This chain links TRBV27 with TRBJ1-1; a weak D match, TRBD1 (5 bases). The V gene's germline CDR1 is MNHEY and CDR2 SMNVEV (reference sequence). The ends were cut back, 1 base at V and 4 bases at J, with 10 bases in the middle. The CDR3 sequence is 14 residues long. CDR3 region: CASSLWGRVTEAFF. The CDR3 DNA is TGTGCCAGCAGTTTATGGGGGAGGGTCACTGAAGCTTTCTTT.

This clone was observed at least ten times. The chain links TRBV10-3 to TRBJ2-7, with TRBD1 matching over 7 bases. This CDR3 contains 16 residues. Germline CDR1 ENHRY, CDR2 SYGVKD. J was trimmed by 1 base and V by 3 bases; bases with no gene match: 9. The CDR3 region has the DNA TGTGCCATCAGTGACCCTAGGGGGCTTAAGTCCTACGAGCAGTACTTC. Translation: CAISDPRGLKSYEQYF.

The V gene is TRBV7-9, the J gene TRBJ1-1; D is possibly TRBD1 (5 bases). V was trimmed by 0 bases and J by 11 bases, leaving 13 bases between them. CDR3 length equals 13 residues. CDR1 and CDR2 (germline): SEHNR, FQNEAQ (reference sequence). CDR3 region: CASSLAAGGSAFF. The CDR3 coding sequence is TGTGCCAGCAGCTTAGCGGCCGGGGGTTCGGCTTTCTTT.

The chain uses TRBV7-2 and TRBJ2-2; D perhaps matches TRBD1 (6 bases). CDR3 length: 15 residues. Trimming took off 5 bases at V and 5 bases at J, with 15 bases between the two ends. The germline V gene has CDR1 SGHTA and CDR2 FQGNSA. The CDR3 sequence is CASSTNRVGTGELFF. The CDR3 bases are TGTGCCAGCAGCACAAACAGGGTTGGGACCGGGGAGCTGTTTTTT.

This chain joins TRBV12-5 and TRBJ1-2; D is perhaps TRBD1 (6 bases). The V gene lost 0 bases and the J gene lost 2 bases, with 16 bases spanning the gap. Germline V gene lookup returns CDR1 LGHNT and CDR2 FRNRAP. CDR3 length equals 17 residues. The CDR3 here is CASGLVSQGARNYGYTF. For the CDR3, the DNA is TGTGCTAGTGGTTTGGTTTCACAGGGCGCAAGGAACTATGGCTACACCTTC.

The CDR3 here is CASSLGQGSPLHF. The CDR3 DNA reads TGTGCCAGCAGTTTGGGACAGGGGTCACCCCTCCACTTT. The J gene is TRBJ1-6, the V gene TRBV28; 10 bases fit TRBD1. The CDR3 is 13 residues long. Trimming removed 3 bases from V and 10 bases from J; junction bases left unmatched: 0. Germline V gene sequence: CDR1 MDHEN, CDR2 SYDVKM. The full variable domain, with the rest looked up from reference TRBV28 and TRBJ1-6, is DVKVTQSSRYLVKRTGEKVFLECVQDMDHENMFWYRQDPGLGLRLIYFSYDVKMKEKGDIPEGYSVSREKKERFSLILESASTNQTSMYLCASSLGQGSPLHFGNGTRLTVT.

V is TRBV5-1 and J is TRBJ2-5; unclear D gene. CDR3 size: 16 residues. The V and J ends lost 0 bases and 3 bases respectively, with 15 bases between them. The V gene's germline CDR1 is SGHRS and CDR2 YFSETQ. CDR3 loop: CASSLVPFTEKETQYF. In DNA, the CDR3 is TGCGCCAGCAGCTTGGTACCTTTTACTGAGAAAGAGACCCAGTACTTC.

CDR3 sequence: CASSLTLQRSSYNSPLHF. The CDR3 nucleotides read TGCGCCAGCAGCCTAACCCTGCAGAGGAGCTCCTATAATTCACCCCTCCACTTT. The chain recombines TRBV4-3 with TRBJ1-6; D remains ambiguous. Germline lookup yields CDR1 LGHNA and CDR2 YSLEER. V was trimmed by 4 bases and J by 0 bases, leaving 16 bases between them. The CDR3 is 18 residues long.

The V and J genes are TRBV5-1 and TRBJ1-6, with a tentative D call TRBD1 (6 bases). Germline assignment: CDR1 SGHRS and CDR2 YFSETQ. This CDR3 spans 14 amino acids. V lost 4 bases, J lost 8 bases, and 13 bases lay in between. This CDR3 reads CASSPGTSYSPLHF. The CDR3 DNA follows: TGCGCCAGCAGCCCCGGGACAAGTTATTCACCCCTCCACTTT.

For the CDR3, the DNA is TGTGCCAGCAGCCAAAGGGACAGGGAATCACCCCTCCACTTT. It is translated as CASSQRDRESPLHF. The J gene is TRBJ1-6, the V gene TRBV7-9; TRBD1 matches 9 bases. Per the germline V gene, CDR1 is SEHNR and CDR2 is FQNEAQ (reference sequence). V lost 5 bases to trimming and J lost 10 bases; unmatched junction nucleotides: 6. This CDR3 is built from 14 residues. The full variable domain, in which reference TRBV7-9 and TRBJ1-6 provide the parts outside the CDR3, is DTGVSQNPRHKITKRGQNVTFRCDPISEHNRLYWYRQTLGQGPEFLTYFQNEAQLEKSRLLSDRFSAERPKGSFSTLEIQRTEQGDSAMYLCASSQRDRESPLHFGNGTRLTVT.

This clone was detected only once. The DNA of the CDR3 is TGTGCCAGCAGCGGGAGAGTCAGGCGGCTTGGGTCAAACACTGAAGCTTTCTTT. Translating gives CASSGRVRRLGSNTEAFF. The rearrangement joins TRBV13 to TRBJ1-1; no reliable D call. Per the germline V gene, CDR1 is PRHDT and CDR2 is FYEKMQ (reference sequence). V was trimmed by 5 bases and J by 2 bases, leaving 24 bases between them. The CDR3 totals 18 residues.

The chain couples TRBV9 to TRBJ2-1, with 8 bases identical to TRBD2. CDR1 is SGDLS, CDR2 YYNGEE, per germline. The CDR3 spans 16 residues. Trimming took 1 base from V and 3 from J; bases not matched to a gene: 6. The chain's CDR3 is CASSVLGGGIYNEQFF. DNA of the CDR3: TGTGCCAGCAGCGTATTAGGCGGGGGGATCTACAATGAGCAGTTCTTC.

As concerns this clone: The same CDR3 is also encoded by other DNA sequences in this sample. CDR3 bases: TGTGCCAGCAGCTTAGCGCAGGGAACGAACACCGGGGAGCTGTTTTTT. This translates into CASSLAQGTNTGELFF. This chain connects TRBV7-9 to TRBJ2-2, with D perhaps matching TRBD1 (5 bases). Per germline, CDR1 SEHNR and CDR2 FQNEAQ (reference sequence). This CDR3 is built from 16 residues. The V and J ends lost 0 bases and 0 bases respectively, with 8 bases between them.

The chain has TRBV18 and TRBJ2-7, with 9 positions matching TRBD2. V gave up 3 bases and J gave up 6 bases; unmatched junction bases: 12. Germline loops: CDR1 KGHSH, CDR2 LQKENI. The CDR3 spans 16 residues. The CDR3 sequence: CASSPAGGNLRPEQYF. In DNA, the CDR3 is TGTGCCAGCTCACCGGCGGGGGGGAACCTTAGGCCCGAGCAGTACTTC.

The rearrangement joins TRBV14 to TRBJ2-5; a weak D match, TRBD2 (6 bases). Germline values: CDR1 SGHDN, CDR2 FVKESK. V lost 1 base to trimming and J lost 5 bases, with 14 bases between them. CDR3 length: 15 amino acids. The CDR3 loop reads CASSQVGGRIETQYF. DNA of the CDR3: TGTGCCAGCAGCCAAGTCGGGGGAAGAATTGAGACCCAGTACTTC.

The V call is TRBV6-1, the J call TRBJ1-2; maybe TRBD1 (5 bases). The CDR3 runs 14 residues. Germline V lookup: CDR1 MNHNS, CDR2 SASEGT. Trimming cost V 1 base and J 5 bases, with 11 bases left between them. The CDR3 coding sequence is TGTGCCAGCAGTGAAGGGGGGGGATGGTATGGCTACACCTTC. This codes for CASSEGGGWYGYTF.